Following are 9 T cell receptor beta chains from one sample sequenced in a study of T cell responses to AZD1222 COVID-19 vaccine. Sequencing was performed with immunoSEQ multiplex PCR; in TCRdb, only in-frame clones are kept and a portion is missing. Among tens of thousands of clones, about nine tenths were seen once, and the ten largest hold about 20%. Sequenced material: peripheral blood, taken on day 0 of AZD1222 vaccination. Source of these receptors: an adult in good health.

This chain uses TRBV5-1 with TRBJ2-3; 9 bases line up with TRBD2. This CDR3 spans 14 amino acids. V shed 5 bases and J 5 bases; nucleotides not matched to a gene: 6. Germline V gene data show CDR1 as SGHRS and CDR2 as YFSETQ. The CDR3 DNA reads TGCGCCAGCAGAATAGCGGGAGTGAGAGATACGCAGTATTTT. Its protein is CASRIAGVRDTQYF. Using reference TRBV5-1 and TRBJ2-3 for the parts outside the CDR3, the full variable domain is KAGVTQTPRYLIKTRGQQVTLSCSPISGHRSVSWYQQTPGQGLQFLFEYFSETQRNKGNFPGRFSGRQFSNSRSEMNVSTLELGDSALYLCASRIAGVRDTQYFGPGTRLTVL.

The CDR3 reads CASSVVGSGTDTQYF. DNA for the CDR3: TGTGCCAGCAGCGTAGTAGGTTCGGGCACAGATACGCAGTATTTT. The chain employs TRBV9 and TRBJ2-3, with D hard to call. With 0 bases removed from V and 1 base from J, the gap between germline ends came to 9 bases. The germline CDR1 and CDR2 sequences are SGDLS and YYNGEE. The CDR3 length is 15 residues.

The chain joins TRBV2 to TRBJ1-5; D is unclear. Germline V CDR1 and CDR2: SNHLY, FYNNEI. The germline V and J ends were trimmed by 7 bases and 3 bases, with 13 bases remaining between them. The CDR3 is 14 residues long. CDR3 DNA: TGTGCCAGCATACTAAATCAGAACAATCAGCCCCAGCATTTT. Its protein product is CASILNQNNQPQHF.

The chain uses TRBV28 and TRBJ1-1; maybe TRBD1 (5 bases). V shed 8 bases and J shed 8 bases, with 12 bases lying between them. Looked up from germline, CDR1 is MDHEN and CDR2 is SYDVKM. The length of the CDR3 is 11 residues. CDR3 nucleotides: TGTGCCAGCGGGGGTTTTACCGAAGCTTTCTTT. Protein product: CASGGFTEAFF.

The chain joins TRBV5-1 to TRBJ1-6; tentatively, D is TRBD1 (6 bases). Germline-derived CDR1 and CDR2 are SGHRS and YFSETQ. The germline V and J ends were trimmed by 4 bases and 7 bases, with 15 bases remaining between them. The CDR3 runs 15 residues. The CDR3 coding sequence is TGCGCCAGCAGCCCCCGGCCAGGGGAAAATTCACCCCTCCACTTT. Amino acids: CASSPRPGENSPLHF.

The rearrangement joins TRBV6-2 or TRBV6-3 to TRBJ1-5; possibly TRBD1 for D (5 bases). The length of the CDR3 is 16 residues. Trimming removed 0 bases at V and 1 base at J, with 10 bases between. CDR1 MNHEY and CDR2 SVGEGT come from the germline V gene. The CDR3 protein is CASSYSGVQSNQPQHF. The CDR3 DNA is TGTGCCAGCAGTTACTCGGGGGTGCAAAGCAATCAGCCCCAGCATTTT.

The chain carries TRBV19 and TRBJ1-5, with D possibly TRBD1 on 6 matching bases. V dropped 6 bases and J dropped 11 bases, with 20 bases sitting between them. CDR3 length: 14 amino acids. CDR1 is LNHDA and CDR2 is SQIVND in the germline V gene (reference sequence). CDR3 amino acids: CASSIRGSGGAQHF. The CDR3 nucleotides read TGTGCCAGTAGCATCAGGGGCTCCGGAGGGGCCCAGCATTTT.

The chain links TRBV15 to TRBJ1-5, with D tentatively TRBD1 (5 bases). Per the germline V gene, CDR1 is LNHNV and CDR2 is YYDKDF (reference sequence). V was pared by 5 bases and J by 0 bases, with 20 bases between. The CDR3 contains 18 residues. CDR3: CATSSLGRGFNSNQPQHF. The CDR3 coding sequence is TGTGCCACCAGCTCCCTCGGTAGGGGATTCAATAGCAATCAGCCCCAGCATTTT. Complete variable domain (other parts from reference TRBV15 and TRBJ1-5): DAMVIQNPRYQVTQFGKPVTLSCSQTLNHNVMYWYQQKSSQAPKLLFHYYDKDFNNEADTPDNFQSRRPNTSFCFLDIRSPGLGDTAMYLCATSSLGRGFNSNQPQHFGDGTRLSIL.

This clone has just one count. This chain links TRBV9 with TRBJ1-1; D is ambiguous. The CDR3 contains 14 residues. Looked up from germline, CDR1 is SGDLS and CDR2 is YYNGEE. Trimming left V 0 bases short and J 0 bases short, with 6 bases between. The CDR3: CASSVGTLNTEAFF. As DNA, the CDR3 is TGTGCCAGCAGCGTAGGGACCCTGAACACTGAAGCTTTCTTT.